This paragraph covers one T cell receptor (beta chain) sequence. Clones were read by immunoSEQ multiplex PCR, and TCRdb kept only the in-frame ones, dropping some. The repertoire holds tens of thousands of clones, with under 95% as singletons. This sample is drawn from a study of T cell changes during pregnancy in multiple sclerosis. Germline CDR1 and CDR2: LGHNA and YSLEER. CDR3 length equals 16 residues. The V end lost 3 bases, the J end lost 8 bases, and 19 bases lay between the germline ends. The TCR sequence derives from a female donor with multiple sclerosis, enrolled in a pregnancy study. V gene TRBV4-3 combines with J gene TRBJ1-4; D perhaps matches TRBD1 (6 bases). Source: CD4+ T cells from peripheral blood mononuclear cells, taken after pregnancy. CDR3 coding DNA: TGCGCCAGCAGCCACTTATTCAGGGGTGACAAGGAAAAACTGTTTTTT. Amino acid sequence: CASSHLFRGDKEKLFF.